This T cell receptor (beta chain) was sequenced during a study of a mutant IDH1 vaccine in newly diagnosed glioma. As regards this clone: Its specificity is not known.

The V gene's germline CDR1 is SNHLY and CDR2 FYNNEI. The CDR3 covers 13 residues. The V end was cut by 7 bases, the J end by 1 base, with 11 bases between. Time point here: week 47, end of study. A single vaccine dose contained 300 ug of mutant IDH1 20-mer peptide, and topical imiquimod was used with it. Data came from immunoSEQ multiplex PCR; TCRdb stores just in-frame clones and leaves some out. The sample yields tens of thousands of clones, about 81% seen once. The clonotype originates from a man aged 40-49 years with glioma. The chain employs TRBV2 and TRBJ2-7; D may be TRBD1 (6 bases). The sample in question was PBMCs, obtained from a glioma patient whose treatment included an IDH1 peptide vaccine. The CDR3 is CASTRTASYEQYF. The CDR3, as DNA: TGTGCCAGCACCCGGACAGCTTCCTACGAGCAGTACTTC.